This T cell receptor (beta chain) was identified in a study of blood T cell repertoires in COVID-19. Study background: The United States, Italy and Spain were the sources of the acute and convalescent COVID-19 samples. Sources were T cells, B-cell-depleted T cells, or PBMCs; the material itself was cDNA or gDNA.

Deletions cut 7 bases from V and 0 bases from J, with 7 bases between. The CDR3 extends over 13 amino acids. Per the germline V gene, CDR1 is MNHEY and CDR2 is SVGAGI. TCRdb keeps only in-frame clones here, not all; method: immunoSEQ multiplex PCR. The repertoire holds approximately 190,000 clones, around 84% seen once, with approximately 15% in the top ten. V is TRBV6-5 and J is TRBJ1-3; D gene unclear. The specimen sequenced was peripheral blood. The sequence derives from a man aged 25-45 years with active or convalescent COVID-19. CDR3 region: CASTQLSGNTIYF. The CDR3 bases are TGTGCCAGCACTCAACTCTCTGGAAACACCATATATTTT.